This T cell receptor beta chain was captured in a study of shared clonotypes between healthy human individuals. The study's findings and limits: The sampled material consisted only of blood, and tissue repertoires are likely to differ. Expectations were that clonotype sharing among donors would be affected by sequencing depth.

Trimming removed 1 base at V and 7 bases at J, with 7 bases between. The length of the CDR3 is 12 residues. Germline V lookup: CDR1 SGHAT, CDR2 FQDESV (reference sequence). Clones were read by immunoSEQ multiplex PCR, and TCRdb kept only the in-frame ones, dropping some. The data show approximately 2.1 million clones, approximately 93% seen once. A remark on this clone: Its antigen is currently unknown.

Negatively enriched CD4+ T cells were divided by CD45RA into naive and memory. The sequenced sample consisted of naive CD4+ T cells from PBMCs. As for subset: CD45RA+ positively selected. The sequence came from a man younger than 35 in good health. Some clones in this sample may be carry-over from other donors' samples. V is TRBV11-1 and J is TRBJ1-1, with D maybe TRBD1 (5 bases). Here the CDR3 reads CASSLDRGEAFF. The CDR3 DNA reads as TGTGCCAGCAGCTTAGATAGGGGTGAAGCTTTCTTT.